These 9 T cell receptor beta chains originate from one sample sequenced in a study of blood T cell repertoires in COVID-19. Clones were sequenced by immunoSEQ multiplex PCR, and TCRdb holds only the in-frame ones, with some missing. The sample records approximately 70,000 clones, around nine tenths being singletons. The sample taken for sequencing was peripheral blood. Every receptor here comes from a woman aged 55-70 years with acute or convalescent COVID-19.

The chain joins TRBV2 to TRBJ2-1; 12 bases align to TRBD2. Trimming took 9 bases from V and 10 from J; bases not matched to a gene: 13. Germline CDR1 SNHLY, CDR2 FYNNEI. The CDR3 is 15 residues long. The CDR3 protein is CASTPGTSGYSEQFF. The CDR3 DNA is TGTGCCAGTACCCCCGGGACTAGCGGGTACAGCGAGCAGTTCTTC.

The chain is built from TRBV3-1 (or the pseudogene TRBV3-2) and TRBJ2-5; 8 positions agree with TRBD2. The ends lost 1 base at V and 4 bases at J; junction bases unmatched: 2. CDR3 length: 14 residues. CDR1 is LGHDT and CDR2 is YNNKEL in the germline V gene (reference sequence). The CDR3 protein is CASSQAGGLETQYF. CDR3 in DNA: TGTGCCAGCAGCCAAGCGGGGGGGCTAGAGACCCAGTACTTC.

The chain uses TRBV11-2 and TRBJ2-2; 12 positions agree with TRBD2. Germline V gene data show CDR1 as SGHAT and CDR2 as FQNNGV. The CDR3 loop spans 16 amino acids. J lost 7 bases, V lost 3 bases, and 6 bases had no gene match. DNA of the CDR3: TGTGCCAGCAGCTTGTCCGGACTAGCGGGGTACGGGGAGCTGTTTTTT. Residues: CASSLSGLAGYGELFF.

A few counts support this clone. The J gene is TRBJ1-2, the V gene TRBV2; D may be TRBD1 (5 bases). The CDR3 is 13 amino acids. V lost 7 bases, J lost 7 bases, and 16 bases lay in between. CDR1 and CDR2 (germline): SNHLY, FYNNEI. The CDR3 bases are TGTGCCAGCATTAAGGGGTGGTCGGGTGGCTACACCTTC. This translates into CASIKGWSGGYTF. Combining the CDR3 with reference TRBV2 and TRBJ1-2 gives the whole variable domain EPEVTQTPSHQVTQMGQEVILRCVPISNHLYFYWYRQILGQKVEFLVSFYNNEISEKSEIFDDQFSVERPDGSNFTLKIRSTKLEDSAMYFCASIKGWSGGYTFGSGTRLTVV.

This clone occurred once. The CDR3 DNA sequence: TGCGCCAGCAGTGAAAGGGACACATACACAGATACGCAGTATTTT. This codes for CASSERDTYTDTQYF. The rearrangement uses TRBV10-1 and TRBJ2-3; D may be TRBD1 (6 bases). Trimming removed 3 bases from V and 2 bases from J, with 12 bases in between. The CDR3 is 15 amino acids. Germline assignment: CDR1 WNHNN and CDR2 SYGVQD (reference sequence).

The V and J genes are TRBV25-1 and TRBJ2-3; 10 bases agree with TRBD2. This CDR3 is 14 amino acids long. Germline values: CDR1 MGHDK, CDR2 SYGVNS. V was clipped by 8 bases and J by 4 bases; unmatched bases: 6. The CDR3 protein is CASRPGLASDTQYF. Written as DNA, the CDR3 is TGTGCCAGCCGGCCGGGACTAGCGTCAGATACGCAGTATTTT.

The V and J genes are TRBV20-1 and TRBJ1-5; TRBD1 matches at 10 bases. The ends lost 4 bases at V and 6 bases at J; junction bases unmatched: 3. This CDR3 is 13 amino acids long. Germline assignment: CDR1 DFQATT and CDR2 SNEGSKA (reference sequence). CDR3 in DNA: TGCAGTGCTACTGACAGGGGGCGTCAGCCCCAGCATTTT. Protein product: CSATDRGRQPQHF.

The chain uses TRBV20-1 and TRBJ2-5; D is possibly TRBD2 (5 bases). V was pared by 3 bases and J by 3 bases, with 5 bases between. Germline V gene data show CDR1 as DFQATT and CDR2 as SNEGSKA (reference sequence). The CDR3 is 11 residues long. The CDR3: CSARTKETQYF. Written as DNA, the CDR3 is TGCAGTGCTAGGACTAAAGAGACCCAGTACTTC.

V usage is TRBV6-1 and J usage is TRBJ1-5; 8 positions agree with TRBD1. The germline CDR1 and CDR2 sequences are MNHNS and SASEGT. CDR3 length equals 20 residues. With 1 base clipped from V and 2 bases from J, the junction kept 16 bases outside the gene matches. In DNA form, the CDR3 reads TGTGCCAGCAGTGAAGAGTGGAGGACAGGGAGATGGATCGGCAATCAGCCCCAGCATTTT. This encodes CASSEEWRTGRWIGNQPQHF.